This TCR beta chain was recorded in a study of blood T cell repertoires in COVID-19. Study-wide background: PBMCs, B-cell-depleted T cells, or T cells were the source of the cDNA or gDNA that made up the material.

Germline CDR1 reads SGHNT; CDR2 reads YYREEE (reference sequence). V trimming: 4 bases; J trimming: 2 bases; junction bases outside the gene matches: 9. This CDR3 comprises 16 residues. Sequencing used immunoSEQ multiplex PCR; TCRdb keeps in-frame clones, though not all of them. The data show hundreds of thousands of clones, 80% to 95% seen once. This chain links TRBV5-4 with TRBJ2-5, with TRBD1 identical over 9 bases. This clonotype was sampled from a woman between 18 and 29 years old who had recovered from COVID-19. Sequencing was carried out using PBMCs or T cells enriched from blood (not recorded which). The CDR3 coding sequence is TGTGCCAGCAGCAAGAATCCGGGACAGGGTCAAGAGACCCAGTACTTC. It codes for CASSKNPGQGQETQYF.